Sequencing of this TCR beta chain was carried out in a study of cytomegalovirus exposure and HLA in healthy donors. The V gene's germline CDR1 is SGHAT and CDR2 FQNNGV. Trimming took 5 bases from V and 2 from J, leaving 12 bases between them. The CDR3 sequence is 14 residues long. In the case of this clone: Its antigen is unknown.

The study's findings and limits: Later on, an analysis showed TCR association rates differing by HLA locus, with DRB1 the most and HLA-C the fewest.

60 Vbeta and 13 Jbeta primers were used in PCR. The data were produced by immunoSEQ multiplex PCR, yet TCRdb's version contains in-frame clones alone and is incomplete. This sample has approximately 150,000 clones, with roughly 78% found just once. The V gene is TRBV11-2, the J gene TRBJ1-2; D might be TRBD1 (6 bases). Sample: PBMCs. The TCR sequence derives from a woman between 45 and 65 years old in good health and CMV-seropositive. CDR3 nucleotide sequence: TGTGCCAGCAGCCTAGGGACAACCAACTATGGCTACACCTTC. Protein sequence: CASSLGTTNYGYTF. Looking up the rest from reference TRBV11-2 and TRBJ1-2 gives the full variable domain: EAGVAQSPRYKIIEKRQSVAFWCNPISGHATLYWYQQILGQGPKLLIQFQNNGVVDDSQLPKDRFSAERLKGVDSTLKIQPAKLEDSAVYLCASSLGTTNYGYTFGSGTRLTVV.